This T cell receptor beta chain appears in the sequencing data of a study of monozygotic twins with cystic fibrosis. Study details: Roughly 3 micrograms of fragmented DNA underwent approximately 15 PCR cycles for library preparation. Broader study findings: Co-twins had the most similar V usage for 13 of 16 pairs, J for 8. Median Simpson clonality of approximately 0.01 suggested naive T cells predominated. Nucleotide-identical clonotype sharing was significantly higher within monozygotic CF twin pairs than between unrelated CF individuals.

A remark on this clone: What it binds is not known.

Using immunoSEQ multiplex PCR, the repertoire was profiled, and TCRdb retains in-frame clones only, with some absent. The sample comprises under 25,000 clones, 97% of which are singletons, and about 0.15% rests with the top ten. This CDR3 spans 11 amino acids. The V end was cut by 1 base, the J end by 9 bases, with 7 bases between. Germline-derived CDR1 and CDR2 are SNHLY and FYNNEI. This TCR was recovered from a girl under 18 with cystic fibrosis. Sequencing was carried out using blood. V usage is TRBV2 and J usage is TRBJ2-7; D not certain. DNA for the CDR3: TGTGCCAGCAGTGAAGAGAGGCGGCAGTACGTC. This gives the protein CASSEERRQYV.